This T cell receptor beta chain was profiled in a study of shared clonotypes between healthy human individuals. V shed 4 bases and J 3 bases; nucleotides not matched to a gene: 4. Per germline, CDR1 SGHRS and CDR2 YFSETQ. This CDR3 is 13 amino acids long. Recent vaccinations or acute infections were absent in the healthy HIV-negative adult donors. Each unsorted sample relied on 70 million to 90 million PBMCs as its source of genomic DNA. Profiled with immunoSEQ multiplex PCR; TCRdb holds only in-frame clones, not every one. The top ten clones hold 10% to 15% of a sample with nearly 500,000 clones, 75% to 85% of them seen once.

The chain employs TRBV5-1 and TRBJ2-7; TRBD1 matches 7 bases. The material sequenced was PBMCs. The source of this sequence is a woman between 40 and 55 years old in good health. Some clones in this sample may be carry-over from other donors' samples. CDR3 region: CASSLGTVYEQYF. The CDR3 nucleotides are TGCGCCAGCAGCCTAGGGACAGTCTACGAGCAGTACTTC.